The 29 T cell receptor beta chains given below trace back to one sample, sequenced in a study of T cells after yellow fever vaccination. TCRdb re-called the 5' RACE reads with MiXCR, one entry per CDR3 protein. Found here are about 580,000 distinct CDR3 sequences, about a sixth of them singletons; the top ten hold 15% to 20%. The sample consisted of PBMCs, taken 4 to 5 days after the first yellow fever vaccination. The receptors were gathered from a man aged 18 to 35 who received the YFV17D yellow fever vaccine.

The chain employs TRBV5-1 and TRBJ2-1, with D hard to call. Germline-derived CDR1 and CDR2 are SGHRS and YFSETQ. The CDR3 has 12 amino acids. Trimming took off 2 bases at V and 5 bases at J, with 5 bases between the two ends. CDR3 sequence: CASSFTDNEQFF. CDR3 in DNA: TGCGCCAGCAGCTTTACAGACAATGAGCAGTTCTTC.

This clonotype was recorded at least ten times. The chain combines TRBV12-3 or TRBV12-4 with TRBJ1-5; 7 positions agree with TRBD1. The CDR3 contains 15 residues. The ends lost 6 bases at V and 0 bases at J; junction bases unmatched: 5. The CDR3 region has the DNA TGTGCCAGCAGGGTCGGGACAGCTAGCAATCAGCCCCAGCATTTT. Amino acid sequence: CASRVGTASNQPQHF.

V gene TRBV4-1 combines with J gene TRBJ1-2; TRBD1 matches at 7 bases. Trimming removed 1 base from V and 5 bases from J; junction bases left unmatched: 4. CDR1 and CDR2 (germline): MGHRA, YSYEKL. The CDR3 is 14 residues long. The CDR3 DNA reads TGCGCCAGCAGCCAAGGGCAGGGGGTATATGGCTACACCTTC. This codes for CASSQGQGVYGYTF.

A note on this clonotype: The junction does not match germline at one end; this may be a read error. The chain couples TRBV12-3 or TRBV12-4 to TRBJ2-5; D tentatively fits TRBD1 or TRBD2 (6 bases each). The CDR3 contains 17 residues. CDR3 sequence (DNA): TGTGCCTGCAGTTTAGCGCGTAGGGGGGAAAATCAAGAGACCCAGTACTTC. This encodes CACSLARRGENQETQYF.

The genes are TRBV18 and TRBJ2-2; 7 positions match TRBD1. V lost 3 bases, J lost 3 bases, and 7 bases stayed unmatched. Germline CDR1 reads KGHSH; CDR2 reads LQKENI. This CDR3 comprises 16 residues. The chain's CDR3 is CASSPFEGADTGELFF. The CDR3 DNA reads as TGTGCCAGCTCACCGTTCGAGGGGGCCGACACCGGGGAGCTGTTTTTT.

This clonotype was detected ten times or more. V and J are TRBV9 and TRBJ2-1; 10 bases align to TRBD1. The CDR3 consists of 16 residues. CDR1 is SGDLS, CDR2 YYNGEE, per germline. V shed 4 bases and J 7 bases; nucleotides not matched to a gene: 11. In nucleotides, the CDR3 is TGTGCCAGCAGCCTTAGCGGACAGGGGGTGTGGAATGAGCAGTTCTTC. Translation gives CASSLSGQGVWNEQFF.

This chain joins TRBV7-9 and TRBJ1-1, with a tentative D call TRBD1 (5 bases). The ends were cut back, 6 bases at V and 4 bases at J, with 15 bases in the middle. CDR3 length equals 14 residues. Germline lookup yields CDR1 SEHNR and CDR2 FQNEAQ (reference sequence). As DNA, the CDR3 is TGTGCCAGCAGTTTTTTTACAGGAGCCACTGAAGCTTTCTTT. It encodes CASSFFTGATEAFF.

This CDR3 reads CASSLTGTGANVLTF. DNA of the CDR3: TGCGCCAGCAGCTTGACAGGGACCGGGGCCAACGTCCTGACTTTC. This chain connects TRBV5-1 to TRBJ2-6, with D perhaps TRBD1 (6 bases). CDR1 and CDR2 (germline): SGHRS, YFSETQ. This CDR3 has 15 amino acids. Trimming left V 1 base short and J 4 bases short, with 9 bases between. Full variable domain (rest looked up from reference TRBV5-1 and TRBJ2-6): KAGVTQTPRYLIKTRGQQVTLSCSPISGHRSVSWYQQTPGQGLQFLFEYFSETQRNKGNFPGRFSGRQFSNSRSEMNVSTLELGDSALYLCASSLTGTGANVLTFGAGSRLTVL.

In this sample, this clonotype turned up once. The chain couples TRBV4-1 to TRBJ1-6, with D possibly TRBD1 on 6 matching bases. The V and J ends lost 3 bases and 2 bases respectively, with 11 bases between them. The germline V gene encodes CDR1 MGHRA and CDR2 YSYEKL. CDR3 length equals 16 residues. CDR3 bases: TGCGCCAGCAGCCAGCCCGGACAGACCTATAATTCACCCCTCCACTTT. Translated: CASSQPGQTYNSPLHF.

This clonotype was seen only a few times. The V call is TRBV6-1, the J call TRBJ2-1; 10 nucleotides line up with TRBD2. Germline assignment: CDR1 MNHNS and CDR2 SASEGT. J was trimmed by 0 bases and V by 10 bases; bases with no gene match: 3. The CDR3 length is 14 residues. The CDR3 sequence is CATTSGASYNEQFF. CDR3 coding DNA: TGTGCCACCACTAGCGGGGCCTCCTACAATGAGCAGTTCTTC.

In its sample, this clonotype was seen a few times. The CDR3: CAISESEKGVGEQYF. The CDR3 nucleotides read TGTGCCATCAGTGAGTCGGAAAAGGGTGTCGGCGAGCAGTACTTC. The genes are TRBV10-3 and TRBJ2-7; no definite D call. Germline V gene data show CDR1 as ENHRY and CDR2 as SYGVKD. The CDR3 spans 15 residues. Deletions cut 0 bases from V and 6 bases from J, with 15 bases between.

The V call is TRBV29-1, the J call TRBJ1-2; 12 nucleotides align to TRBD1. The germline V gene encodes CDR1 SQVTM and CDR2 ANQGSEA. The CDR3 contains 17 residues. Germline trimming cut 2 bases from V and 4 bases from J; bases unmatched to any gene: 11. The CDR3 loop reads CSVESFRDRGLGYGYTF. CDR3 DNA sequence: TGCAGCGTTGAAAGTTTTAGGGACAGGGGGCTGGGCTATGGCTACACCTTC.

The chain is built from TRBV29-1 and TRBJ1-2; 8 bases agree with TRBD1. Germline CDR1 is SQVTM and CDR2 is ANQGSEA. Trimming cost V 4 bases and J 5 bases; bases outside gene matches: 6. This CDR3 comprises 13 residues. The CDR3 spells CSVVGQGRYGYTF. The CDR3 coding sequence is TGCAGCGTTGTAGGACAGGGAAGATATGGCTACACCTTC.

This clonotype was recorded a few times. The rearrangement links TRBV4-1 to TRBJ2-1, with TRBD1 matching over 8 bases. The CDR3 is 15 residues long. CDR1 is MGHRA, CDR2 YSYEKL, per germline. J lost 3 bases, V lost 3 bases, and 4 bases had no gene match. The CDR3 protein is CASSQGTGIYNEQFF. CDR3 in DNA: TGCGCCAGCAGCCAGGGGACAGGAATCTACAATGAGCAGTTCTTC.

The chain uses TRBV5-1 and TRBJ1-2; 9 bases map to TRBD1. The CDR3 totals 16 residues. V shed 4 bases and J 2 bases; nucleotides not matched to a gene: 9. The germline V gene has CDR1 SGHRS and CDR2 YFSETQ. The CDR3 region is CASSEPGQGRNYGYTF. The DNA of the CDR3 is TGCGCCAGCAGCGAACCGGGACAGGGCAGAAACTATGGCTACACCTTC.

This sequence joins TRBV5-1 and TRBJ1-2; perhaps TRBD1 as D (6 bases). The CDR3 runs to 14 residues. Trimming removed 0 bases from V and 6 bases from J, with 12 bases in between. In germline, CDR1 is SGHRS, CDR2 YFSETQ. As DNA, the CDR3 is TGCGCCAGCAGCTTGGTAGCAGGGGTTGATGGCTACACCTTC. Translating gives CASSLVAGVDGYTF.

In this sample, this clonotype turned up many times. V and J are TRBV7-2 and TRBJ2-3; 9 nucleotides line up with TRBD2. Losses at the gene ends were 5 bases for V and 0 bases for J; bases not matched to a gene: 21. The CDR3 totals 21 residues. Germline assignment: CDR1 SGHTA and CDR2 FQGNSA. CDR3 in amino acids: CASSNSGFGLAGSVSTDTQYF. The CDR3, as DNA: TGTGCCAGCAGCAATAGCGGTTTTGGGCTAGCGGGGTCGGTTAGCACAGATACGCAGTATTTT.

There are many counts of this clonotype. J is TRBJ2-2 and V is TRBV29-1, with D tentatively TRBD2 (5 bases). Germline CDR1 reads SQVTM; CDR2 reads ANQGSEA. This CDR3 is built from 13 residues. Trimming took off 8 bases at V and 2 bases at J, with 12 bases between the two ends. CDR3 protein: CSSSEGNTGELFF. In nucleotides, the CDR3 is TGCAGCTCATCCGAGGGTAACACCGGGGAGCTGTTTTTT.

In its sample, this clonotype was seen a few times. The rearrangement uses TRBV20-1 and TRBJ1-6, with D unresolved. Trimming stripped 6 bases from V and 2 bases from J, with 8 bases between. This CDR3 is built from 13 residues. Germline lookup yields CDR1 DFQATT and CDR2 SNEGSKA (reference sequence). CDR3 region: CSAPGAYNSPLHF. CDR3 nucleotides: TGCAGTGCCCCCGGGGCCTATAATTCACCCCTCCACTTT.

This clonotype was picked up a small number of times. V gene TRBV28 combines with J gene TRBJ2-7; D ambiguous. Germline V gene lookup returns CDR1 MDHEN and CDR2 SYDVKM. With 5 bases removed from V and 0 bases from J, the gap between germline ends came to 8 bases. The CDR3 is 13 residues long. CDR3 protein: CASSGFHSYEQYV. DNA of the CDR3: TGTGCCAGCAGTGGCTTTCACTCCTACGAGCAGTACGTC.

This clonotype was recorded a few times. The chain couples TRBV29-1 to TRBJ2-1; D is unresolved. V gave up 7 bases and J gave up 3 bases, with 16 bases separating them. Germline CDR1 and CDR2: SQVTM and ANQGSEA. This CDR3 is built from 14 residues. CDR3 bases: TGCAGCGCCGTGACACTGAGGTACTACAATGAGCAGTTCTTC. Translating gives CSAVTLRYYNEQFF.

The CDR3: CASTLQGARNEQYF. The CDR3 region has the DNA TGTGCCAGCACCTTACAGGGGGCCCGGAACGAGCAGTACTTC. The chain has TRBV12-3 or TRBV12-4 and TRBJ2-7; 9 bases map to TRBD1. V dropped 7 bases and J dropped 5; count of bases not matched to a gene: 9. The CDR3 length is 14 residues.

This clonotype has a handful of counts. V and J are TRBV4-3 and TRBJ1-5; D not certain. The CDR3 extends over 14 amino acids. Trimming left V 8 bases short and J 3 bases short, with 14 bases between. Germline values: CDR1 LGHNA, CDR2 YSLEER. CDR3 protein: CASSRRRNNQPQHF. CDR3 nucleotide sequence: TGCGCCAGCTCGCGGCGACGGAACAATCAGCCCCAGCATTTT.

Ten or more counts support this clonotype. The chain has TRBV6-1 and TRBJ1-3; tentatively, D is TRBD1 (5 bases). Germline CDR1 reads MNHNS; CDR2 reads SASEGT. This CDR3 contains 15 residues. Trimming took 6 bases from V and 9 from J, leaving 21 bases between them. CDR3 in DNA: TGTGCCAGCAGATCACCCGGGACCCGCGGGGTCACCATATATTTT. This translates into CASRSPGTRGVTIYF.

This clonotype occurred a few times. CDR3 amino acids: CASSPLQGSGSADTQYF. For the CDR3, the DNA is TGTGCCAGCAGCCCTCTACAGGGCAGTGGATCAGCAGATACGCAGTATTTT. J is TRBJ2-3 and V is TRBV5-6; TRBD1 might be the D (6 bases). The germline CDR1 and CDR2 sequences are SGHDT and YYEEEE. This CDR3 contains 17 residues. The V gene lost 4 bases and the J gene lost 4 bases, with 22 bases spanning the gap.

V is TRBV7-2 and J is TRBJ2-1; the D gene is possibly TRBD2 (5 bases). The CDR3 loop spans 15 amino acids. The germline CDR1 and CDR2 sequences are SGHTA and FQGNSA. Deletions cut 6 bases from V and 7 bases from J, with 19 bases between. CDR3: CASRNGLISVNEQFF. The CDR3 DNA sequence: TGTGCCAGCAGGAACGGACTTATTTCGGTAAATGAGCAGTTCTTC.

The table lists this clonotype with a few counts. The CDR3 loop is CASSQDRDRYEQYF. DNA of the CDR3: TGCGCCAGCAGTCAGGACCGGGACAGATACGAGCAGTACTTC. The genes are TRBV5-1 and TRBJ2-7; 7 bases line up with TRBD1. This CDR3 is built from 14 residues. Trimming removed 5 bases from V and 4 bases from J; junction bases left unmatched: 9. Germline CDR1 SGHRS, CDR2 YFSETQ.

The V and J genes are TRBV5-1 and TRBJ2-3; the D is unclear. Trimming pared 0 bases from V and 2 bases from J, leaving 16 bases between. This CDR3 has 17 amino acids. Germline V gene sequence: CDR1 SGHRS, CDR2 YFSETQ. CDR3 sequence: CASSLGRPILPTDTQYF. DNA for the CDR3: TGCGCCAGCAGCTTGGGTAGGCCGATTCTACCCACAGATACGCAGTATTTT. Variable domain in full (rest from reference TRBV5-1 and TRBJ2-3): KAGVTQTPRYLIKTRGQQVTLSCSPISGHRSVSWYQQTPGQGLQFLFEYFSETQRNKGNFPGRFSGRQFSNSRSEMNVSTLELGDSALYLCASSLGRPILPTDTQYFGPGTRLTVL.

J is TRBJ1-1 and V is TRBV6-5; 11 bases agree with TRBD1. The length of the CDR3 is 15 residues. V lost 2 bases and J lost 5; bases outside the gene matches: 4. The germline V gene encodes CDR1 MNHEY and CDR2 SVGAGI. The CDR3 DNA is TGTGCCAGCAGTTACGAGGGACAGGGGGGGACTGAAGCTTTCTTT. This sequence encodes CASSYEGQGGTEAFF.